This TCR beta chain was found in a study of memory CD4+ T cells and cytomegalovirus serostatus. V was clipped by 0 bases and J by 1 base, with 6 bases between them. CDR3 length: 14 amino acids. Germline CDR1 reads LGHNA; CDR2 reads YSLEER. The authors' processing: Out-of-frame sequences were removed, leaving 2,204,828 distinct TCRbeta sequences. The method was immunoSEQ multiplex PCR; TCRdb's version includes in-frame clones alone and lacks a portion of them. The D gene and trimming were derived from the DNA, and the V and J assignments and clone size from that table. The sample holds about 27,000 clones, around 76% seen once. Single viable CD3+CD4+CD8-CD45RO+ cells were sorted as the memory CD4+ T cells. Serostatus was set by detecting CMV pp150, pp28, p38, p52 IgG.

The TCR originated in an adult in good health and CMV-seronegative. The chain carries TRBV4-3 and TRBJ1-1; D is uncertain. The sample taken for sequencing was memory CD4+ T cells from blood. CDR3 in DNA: TGCGCCAGCAGCCAAGATGGCAGGAACACTGAAGCTTTCTTT. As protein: CASSQDGRNTEAFF.